These T cell receptor beta chains were read from a single sample in a study of cytomegalovirus exposure and HLA in healthy donors. The method was immunoSEQ multiplex PCR; TCRdb's version includes in-frame clones alone and lacks a portion of them. The table has about 160,000 clones, roughly 80% seen once. Material for sequencing was PBMCs. The receptors come from a female donor in good health and CMV-seronegative. The CDR3 runs from the conserved cysteine through the conserved F or W. The order of the fields is D gene, V gene, clone size, J gene, CDR3 DNA, CDR3 protein. The D gene is left open where the match is weak. Part of the rows lack a size; the others show once, few, many or a class for expanded clones.

D gene: TRBD1
V gene: TRBV10-2
clone size: -
J gene: TRBJ2-1
CDR3 DNA: TGCGCCAGCAGTGAGTTGAGGAGGACAGGGGGTCACAATGAGCAGTTCTTC
CDR3 protein: CASSELRRTGGHNEQFF

D gene: -
V gene: TRBV6-6
clone size: -
J gene: TRBJ1-1
CDR3 DNA: TGTGCCACCAAAACCGAACAGGGTGGGAACACTGAAGCTTTCTTT
CDR3 protein: CATKTEQGGNTEAFF

D gene: -
V gene: TRBV15
clone size: -
J gene: TRBJ2-7
CDR3 DNA: TGTGCCACCGCAGGGGCCTACGAGCAGTACTTC
CDR3 protein: CATAGAYEQYF

D gene: -
V gene: TRBV5-1
clone size: -
J gene: TRBJ2-7
CDR3 DNA: TGCGCCAGCAGCTTGGAGAGCTCTGCCTACGAGCAGTACTTC
CDR3 protein: CASSLESSAYEQYF

D gene: -
V gene: TRBV5-1
clone size: -
J gene: TRBJ2-7
CDR3 DNA: TGCGCCAGCAGCTTGGGACAGCAAGACGAGCAGTACTTC
CDR3 protein: CASSLGQQDEQYF

D gene: -
V gene: TRBV9
clone size: -
J gene: TRBJ1-5
CDR3 DNA: TGTGCCAGCAGCGTCGAGGGCCAGCCCCAGCATTTT
CDR3 protein: CASSVEGQPQHF

D gene: TRBD1
V gene: TRBV6-5
clone size: few
J gene: TRBJ1-1
CDR3 DNA: TGTGCCAGCTCAGGGGGTCGGGAGACTGAAGCTTTCTTT
CDR3 protein: CASSGGRETEAFF

D gene: -
V gene: TRBV30
clone size: -
J gene: TRBJ1-4
CDR3 DNA: TGTGCCTGGAGCGGTCGAACTAATGAAAAACTGTTTTTT
CDR3 protein: CAWSGRTNEKLFF

D gene: -
V gene: TRBV5-1
clone size: -
J gene: TRBJ2-5
CDR3 DNA: TGCGCCAGCAGGGAGGGACGGTTGAATTACCAAGAGACCCAGTACTTC
CDR3 protein: CASREGRLNYQETQYF

D gene: TRBD2
V gene: TRBV30
clone size: -
J gene: TRBJ2-5
CDR3 DNA: TGTGCCTGGAGTCCCCCGGAAAGCGGGAGGGCCGGGGAGACCCAGTACTTC
CDR3 protein: CAWSPPESGRAGETQYF

D gene: -
V gene: TRBV6-1
clone size: once
J gene: TRBJ2-7
CDR3 DNA: TGTGCCAGCAGTGAATATGGCAGGTACGAGCAGTACTTC
CDR3 protein: CASSEYGRYEQYF

D gene: TRBD1
V gene: TRBV19
clone size: -
J gene: TRBJ2-5
CDR3 DNA: TGTGCCAGTAGTAAGGGGCCTCGACAGGGGGCTGAGACCCAGTACTTC
CDR3 protein: CASSKGPRQGAETQYF

D gene: -
V gene: TRBV19
clone size: -
J gene: TRBJ2-7
CDR3 DNA: TGTGCCAGTAGTATAGTGGCAGGGGACGCCTACGAGCAGTACTTC
CDR3 protein: CASSIVAGDAYEQYF

D gene: -
V gene: TRBV9
clone size: -
J gene: TRBJ1-1
CDR3 DNA: TGTGCCAGCAGCGTTGGGGCAGAAACCAGGGCTTTCTTT
CDR3 protein: CASSVGAETRAFF

D gene: -
V gene: TRBV5-1
clone size: few
J gene: TRBJ1-3
CDR3 DNA: TGCGCCAGCAGCTCCACCGGGGTCGACTCCTCTGGAAACACCATATATTTT
CDR3 protein: CASSSTGVDSSGNTIYF

D gene: TRBD2
V gene: TRBV11-2
clone size: once
J gene: TRBJ2-7
CDR3 DNA: TGTGCCAGCAGCTTAGTCGGGGGGGCTAGGGAGCAGTACTTC
CDR3 protein: CASSLVGGAREQYF

D gene: -
V gene: TRBV6-5
clone size: -
J gene: TRBJ1-1
CDR3 DNA: TGTGCCAGCAGTGCAGGGAACACTGAAGCTTTCTTT
CDR3 protein: CASSAGNTEAFF

D gene: -
V gene: TRBV5-1
clone size: -
J gene: TRBJ1-2
CDR3 DNA: TGCGCCAGCAGCTTGGTCCCTGACAGCTTATATGGCTACACCTTC
CDR3 protein: CASSLVPDSLYGYTF

D gene: -
V gene: TRBV5-1
clone size: -
J gene: TRBJ1-2
CDR3 DNA: TGCGCCAGCAGCACGTCCGGGGAGCCTTACTATGGCTACACCTTC
CDR3 protein: CASSTSGEPYYGYTF

D gene: TRBD1
V gene: TRBV4-1
clone size: -
J gene: TRBJ1-1
CDR3 DNA: TGCGCCAGCAGCCCGACAGGGACCCGCACTGAAGCTTTCTTT
CDR3 protein: CASSPTGTRTEAFF

D gene: -
V gene: TRBV11-2
clone size: few
J gene: TRBJ2-5
CDR3 DNA: TGTGCCAGCAGCTCATTAAGGGGGCAAGAGACCCAGTACTTC
CDR3 protein: CASSSLRGQETQYF

D gene: TRBD1
V gene: TRBV18
clone size: -
J gene: TRBJ2-7
CDR3 DNA: TGTGCCAGCTCACCACCGGGGACAGGGACAGTCTACGAGCAGTACTTC
CDR3 protein: CASSPPGTGTVYEQYF

D gene: -
V gene: TRBV6-5
clone size: -
J gene: TRBJ2-7
CDR3 DNA: TGTGCCAGCAGTTACCTATACGAGCAGTACTTC
CDR3 protein: CASSYLYEQYF

D gene: -
V gene: TRBV5-1
clone size: once
J gene: TRBJ1-6
CDR3 DNA: TGCGCCAGCAGCTTGGACGGGAGCGATAATTCACCCCTCCACTTT
CDR3 protein: CASSLDGSDNSPLHF

D gene: -
V gene: TRBV18
clone size: -
J gene: TRBJ2-2
CDR3 DNA: TGTGCCAGCTCACCCCCCACGGGCAGGGGGGCCAGCGCGAACACCGGGGAGCTGTTTTTT
CDR3 protein: CASSPPTGRGASANTGELFF

D gene: -
V gene: TRBV5-5
clone size: -
J gene: TRBJ1-1
CDR3 DNA: TGTGCCAGCAGCAGAACAGGAAACACTGAAGCTTTCTTT
CDR3 protein: CASSRTGNTEAFF

D gene: -
V gene: TRBV11-1
clone size: -
J gene: TRBJ1-1
CDR3 DNA: TGTGCCAGCAGCTTCGAACAGGGAAACGTGAACACTGAAGCTTTCTTT
CDR3 protein: CASSFEQGNVNTEAFF

D gene: TRBD2
V gene: TRBV2
clone size: -
J gene: TRBJ2-3
CDR3 DNA: TGTGCCAGCAGCCCTAGCGGGGGTAGCACAGATACGCAGTATTTT
CDR3 protein: CASSPSGGSTDTQYF